This T cell receptor (beta chain) comes out of a study of T cells in Graves' hyperthyroidism and ophthalmopathy. Study-wide results and caveats: Blood also carried most thyroid clonotypes expanded above 0.001.

The sample holds many counts of this clonotype. The antigen is not known. The CDR3 is made up of 18 amino acids. Per the germline V gene, CDR1 is SEHNR and CDR2 is FQNEAQ (reference sequence). Trimming stripped 5 bases from V and 2 bases from J, with 21 bases between. TCR beta CDR3 sequences were amplified from RNA transcripts. TCR CDR3 regions were first amplified by RT-PCR with HTBI primers. Using its own MiXCR run on the multiplex PCR reads, TCRdb lists one record per CDR3 protein. The repertoire holds a few hundred thousand distinct CDR3 sequences, with around 45% as singletons. Researchers defined stable Graves' hyperthyroidism as no ophthalmopathy progression within 18 months. Diagnostic assessment was based on clinical symptoms, serum thyroxine and TRAb, thyroid ultrasound and orbital computed tomography.

The specimen sequenced was peripheral blood or thyroid tissue (not recorded which). The chain carries TRBV7-9 and TRBJ1-4; D is ambiguous. This receptor was identified in a woman aged 18-29 years with Graves' hyperthyroidism. The CDR3 nucleotides are TGTGCCAGCAGCCCCTCGAGCCCTTCGGGAGCCACTAATGAAAAACTGTTTTTT. Amino acids: CASSPSSPSGATNEKLFF. Full variable domain (missing parts from reference TRBV7-9 and TRBJ1-4): DTGVSQNPRHKITKRGQNVTFRCDPISEHNRLYWYRQTLGQGPEFLTYFQNEAQLEKSRLLSDRFSAERPKGSFSTLEIQRTEQGDSAMYLCASSPSSPSGATNEKLFFGSGTQLSVL.